Described below is a single TCR beta chain sequence and its context. The antigen is undetermined. CDR1 and CDR2 (germline): MNHEY, SVGAGI. The CDR3 length is 12 residues. V shed 6 bases and J shed 6 bases, with 8 bases lying between them. A roughly 200 ng quantity of DNA, about 30,000 T cell genomes, went into the sorted-subset replicate PCRs. TCRdb's copy holds only in-frame clones and misses some; the assay was immunoSEQ multiplex PCR. The sample contains some 900,000 clones, approximately 76% of which appear only once. Both subsets, CD45RA+ naive and CD45RA-negative memory, were split from the CD4+ cells. This sample was included in a study of shared clonotypes between healthy human individuals. Study-wide background: With ages of 18 to 49, the donors were two women and three men.

General study points: Roughly 5% of naive CD4 clonotypes were shared across a few donors.

This chain connects TRBV6-5 to TRBJ2-2; D might be TRBD2 (6 bases). This sequence was found in a man aged 18 to 29 in good health. Sequences were obtained from memory CD4+ T cells sorted from blood. Specified subset: CD45RA-negative fraction. CDR3 amino acids: CASRGEAGELFF. The CDR3 DNA follows: TGTGCCAGCAGGGGGGAGGCCGGGGAGCTGTTTTTT.